The clone carrying this T cell receptor beta chain has only one observation. After extraction with the RNeasy kit, roughly 0.5 to 1 ug of the RNA was reverse transcribed using random hexamers. Coverage of TCR beta CDR3 amplification by immunoSEQ multiplex PCR extended to 54 Vbeta and 13 Jbeta. TCRdb re-called the immunoSEQ multiplex PCR reads with MiXCR, one entry per CDR3 protein. Here the sample spans about 300,000 distinct CDR3 sequences, roughly 85% being singletons. The sample comes from a study of CD8 T cells in Susac syndrome. The V and J ends lost 2 bases and 5 bases respectively, with 13 bases between them. CDR1 and CDR2 (germline): SGHDT, YYEEEE. This CDR3 is built from 14 residues.

The chain recombines TRBV5-6 with TRBJ1-1, with D possibly being TRBD1 (6 bases). This receptor was identified in a human donor with multiple sclerosis. Material: CD8+ T cells from PBMCs. In nucleotides, the CDR3 is TGTGCCAGCAGCTTCAGGGGCGGGAGAACTGAAGCTTTCTTT. The encoded protein is CASSFRGGRTEAFF.